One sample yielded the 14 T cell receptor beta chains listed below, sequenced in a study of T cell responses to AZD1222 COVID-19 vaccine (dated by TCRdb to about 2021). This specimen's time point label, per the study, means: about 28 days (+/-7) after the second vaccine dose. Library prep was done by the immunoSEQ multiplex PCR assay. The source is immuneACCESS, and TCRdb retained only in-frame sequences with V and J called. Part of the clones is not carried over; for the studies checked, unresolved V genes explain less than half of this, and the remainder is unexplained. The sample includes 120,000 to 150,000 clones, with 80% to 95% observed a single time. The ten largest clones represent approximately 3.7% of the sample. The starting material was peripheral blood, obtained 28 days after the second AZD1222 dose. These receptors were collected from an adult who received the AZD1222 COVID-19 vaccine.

CDR3 amino acids: CASSQDLWVPLEAFF. In nucleotides, the CDR3 is TGCGCCAGCAGCCAAGATTTGTGGGTACCTTTGGAAGCTTTCTTT. The chain is built from TRBV4-3 and TRBJ1-1; D unclear. Germline V CDR1 and CDR2: LGHNA, YSLEER. The germline V and J ends were trimmed by 0 bases and 8 bases, with 16 bases remaining between them. This CDR3 comprises 15 residues.

In DNA form, the CDR3 reads TGTGCCAGCAGCGAGGGGCGGGACAGCATGAACACTGAAGCTTTCTTT. Translating gives CASSEGRDSMNTEAFF. The chain carries TRBV9 and TRBJ1-1; 7 nucleotides line up with TRBD1. Germline V gives CDR1 SGDLS, CDR2 YYNGEE. This CDR3 comprises 16 residues. Trimming removed 3 bases from V and 0 bases from J; junction bases left unmatched: 8.

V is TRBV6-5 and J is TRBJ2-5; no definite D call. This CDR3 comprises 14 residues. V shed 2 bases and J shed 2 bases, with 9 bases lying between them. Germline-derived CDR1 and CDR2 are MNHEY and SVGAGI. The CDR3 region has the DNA TGTGCCAGCAGTTACGTCGGACCACAAGAGACCCAGTACTTC. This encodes CASSYVGPQETQYF.

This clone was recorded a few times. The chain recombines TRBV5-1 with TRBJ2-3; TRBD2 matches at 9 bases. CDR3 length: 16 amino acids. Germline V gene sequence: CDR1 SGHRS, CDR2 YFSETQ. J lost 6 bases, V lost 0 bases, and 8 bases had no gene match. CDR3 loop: CASSLGLAGLSDTQYF. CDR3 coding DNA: TGCGCCAGCAGCTTGGGCCTAGCGGGACTTAGTGATACGCAGTATTTT. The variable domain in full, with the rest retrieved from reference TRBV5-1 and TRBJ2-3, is KAGVTQTPRYLIKTRGQQVTLSCSPISGHRSVSWYQQTPGQGLQFLFEYFSETQRNKGNFPGRFSGRQFSNSRSEMNVSTLELGDSALYLCASSLGLAGLSDTQYFGPGTRLTVL.

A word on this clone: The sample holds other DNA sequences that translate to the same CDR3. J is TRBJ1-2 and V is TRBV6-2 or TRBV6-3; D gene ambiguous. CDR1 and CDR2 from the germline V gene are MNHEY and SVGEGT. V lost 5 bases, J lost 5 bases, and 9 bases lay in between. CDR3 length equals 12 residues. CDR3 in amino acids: CASSLRTYGYTF. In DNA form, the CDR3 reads TGTGCCAGCAGTCTCCGTACTTATGGCTACACCTTC.

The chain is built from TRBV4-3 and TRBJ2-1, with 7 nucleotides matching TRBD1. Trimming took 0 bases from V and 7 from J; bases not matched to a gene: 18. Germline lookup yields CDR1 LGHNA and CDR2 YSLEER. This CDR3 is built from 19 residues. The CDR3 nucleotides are TGCGCCAGCAGCCAAGACTTTGGCAGGGGGTCTATTACTCGGAATGAGCAGTTCTTC. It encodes CASSQDFGRGSITRNEQFF.

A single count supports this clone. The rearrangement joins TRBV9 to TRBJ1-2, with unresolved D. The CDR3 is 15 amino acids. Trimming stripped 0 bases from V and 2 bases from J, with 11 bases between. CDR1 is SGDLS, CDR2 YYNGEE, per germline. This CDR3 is CASSVGPADNYGYTF. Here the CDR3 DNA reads TGTGCCAGCAGCGTAGGCCCGGCAGACAACTATGGCTACACCTTC.

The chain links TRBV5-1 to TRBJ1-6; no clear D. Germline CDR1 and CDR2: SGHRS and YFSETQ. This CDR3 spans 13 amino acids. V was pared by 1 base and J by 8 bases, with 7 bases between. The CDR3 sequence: CASSLNGDSPLHF. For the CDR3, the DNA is TGCGCCAGCAGCTTGAATGGAGATTCACCCCTCCACTTT.

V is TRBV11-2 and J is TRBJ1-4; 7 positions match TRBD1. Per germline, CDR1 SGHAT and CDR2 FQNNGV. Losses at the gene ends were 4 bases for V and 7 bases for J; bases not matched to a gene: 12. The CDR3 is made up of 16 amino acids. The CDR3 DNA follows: TGTGCCAGCAGCTCACATACAGGGGCGAGGGGTGAAAAACTGTTTTTT. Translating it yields CASSSHTGARGEKLFF.

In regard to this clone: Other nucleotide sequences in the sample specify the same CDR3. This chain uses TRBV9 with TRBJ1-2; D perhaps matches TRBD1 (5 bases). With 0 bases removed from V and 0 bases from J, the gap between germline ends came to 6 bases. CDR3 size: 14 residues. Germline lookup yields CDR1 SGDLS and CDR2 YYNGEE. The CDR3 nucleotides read TGTGCCAGCAGCGTAGGGGGGACTAACTATGGCTACACCTTC. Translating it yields CASSVGGTNYGYTF.

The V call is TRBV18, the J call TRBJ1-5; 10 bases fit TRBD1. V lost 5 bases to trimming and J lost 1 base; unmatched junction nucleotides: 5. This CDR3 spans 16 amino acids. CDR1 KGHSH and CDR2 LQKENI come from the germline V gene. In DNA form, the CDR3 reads TGTGCCAGCTCATCCAAGGACAGGGGGAGCAATCAGCCCCAGCATTTT. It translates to CASSSKDRGSNQPQHF.

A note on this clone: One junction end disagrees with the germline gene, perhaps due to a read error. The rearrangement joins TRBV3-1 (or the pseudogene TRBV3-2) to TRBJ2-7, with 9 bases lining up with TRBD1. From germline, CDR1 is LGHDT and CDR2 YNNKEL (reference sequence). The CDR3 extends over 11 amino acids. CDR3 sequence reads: CASSGQGPHDF. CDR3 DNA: TGTGCCAGCAGTGGACAGGGGCCCCACGACTTC.

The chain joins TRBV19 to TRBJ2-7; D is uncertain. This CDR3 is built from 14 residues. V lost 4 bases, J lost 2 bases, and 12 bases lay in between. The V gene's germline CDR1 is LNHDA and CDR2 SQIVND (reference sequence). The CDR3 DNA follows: TGTGCCAGTAGTACCACGGAAGACCCCTACGAGCAGTACTTC. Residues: CASSTTEDPYEQYF.

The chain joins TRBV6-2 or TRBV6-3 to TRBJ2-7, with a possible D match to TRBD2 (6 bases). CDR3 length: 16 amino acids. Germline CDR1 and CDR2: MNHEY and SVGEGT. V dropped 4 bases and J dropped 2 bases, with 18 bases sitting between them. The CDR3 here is CASSSLLRESAYEQYF. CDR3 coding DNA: TGTGCCAGCAGTTCTCTTTTACGGGAGTCGGCCTACGAGCAGTACTTC.